The TCR beta chain described here comes from a study of blood T cell repertoires in COVID-19. Study details: Sites in the United States, Italy and Spain provided acute and convalescent COVID-19 samples.

Original analysis: Cell counts per sample came from amplifying reference gene primers. The method was immunoSEQ multiplex PCR; TCRdb's version includes in-frame clones alone and lacks a portion of them. V and J calls and clone size follow that table, whereas D and trimming were derived from the DNA. The sample consists of roughly 410,000 clones, around nine tenths of them appearing once. Trimming took 7 bases from V and 8 from J, leaving 20 bases between them. The CDR3 has 15 residues. In germline, CDR1 is SEHNR, CDR2 FQNEAQ (reference sequence). The chain carries TRBV7-9 and TRBJ1-4; TRBD1 might be the D (6 bases). The sequenced sample was peripheral blood. This TCR was sampled from a woman in her 40s with COVID-19, enrolled during active disease. CDR3 sequence reads: CASTFSGTMREKLFF. CDR3 in DNA: TGTGCCAGCACCTTCTCCGGGACAATGCGGGAAAAACTGTTTTTT.